Below are 5 T cell receptor beta chains sequenced from a single sample in a study of shared clonotypes between healthy human individuals. Profiling relied on immunoSEQ multiplex PCR, and the TCRdb table lists in-frame clones only, not all of them. The profile covers more than 1,200,000 clones, with about 98.5% appearing a single time and around 0.33% taken by the ten largest. The sequencing input was naive CD4+ T cells sorted from blood. The subset: CD45RA+ positively selected. These receptors originate from a man aged 25-40 years in good health.

The chain links TRBV7-2 to TRBJ2-2; D is unclear. The CDR3 consists of 14 residues. Germline V gene lookup returns CDR1 SGHTA and CDR2 FQGNSA. The V and J ends lost 1 base and 6 bases respectively, with 9 bases between them. The CDR3 bases are TGTGCCAGCAGCTTAGTCGGCGTAGCCGGGGAGCTGTTTTTT. Its protein product is CASSLVGVAGELFF.

The chain employs TRBV27 and TRBJ1-1, with 7 bases identical to TRBD1. The length of the CDR3 is 15 residues. Germline CDR1 is MNHEY and CDR2 is SMNVEV (reference sequence). Unmatched junction bases numbered 10, after V lost 4 bases and J lost 5 bases. This CDR3 is CASSSTRQGGTEAFF. Here the CDR3 DNA reads TGTGCCAGCAGTTCAACTCGACAGGGCGGGACTGAAGCTTTCTTT.

This chain links TRBV7-2 with TRBJ2-1; TRBD2 agrees at 8 bases. The CDR3 is 17 amino acids. From germline, CDR1 is SGHTA and CDR2 FQGNSA. The junction had 8 bases not matched to a gene; V was cut back by 4 bases and J by 0 bases. CDR3 sequence (DNA): TGTGCCAGCAGCTCGGGACTAGGGAGGAGCTCCTACAATGAGCAGTTCTTC. Its protein is CASSSGLGRSSYNEQFF. Using reference TRBV7-2 and TRBJ2-1 for the parts outside the CDR3, the full variable domain is GAGVSQSPSNKVTEKGKDVELRCDPISGHTALYWYRQSLGQGLEFLIYFQGNSAPDKSGLPSDRFSAERTGGSVSTLTIQRTQQEDSAVYLCASSSGLGRSSYNEQFFGPGTRLTVL.

With regard to this clone: Other DNA sequences in the same sample also yield this CDR3. The CDR3: CASSPRQGSHEQYF. CDR3 DNA sequence: TGTGCCAGCTCACCACGGCAGGGCAGCCACGAGCAGTACTTC. This chain links TRBV18 with TRBJ2-7; possibly TRBD1 for D (5 bases). Germline V gene lookup returns CDR1 KGHSH and CDR2 LQKENI. V lost 1 base, J lost 5 bases, and 12 bases lay in between. This CDR3 comprises 14 residues.

The chain has TRBV5-4 and TRBJ2-1; D perhaps matches TRBD2 (6 bases). Germline V CDR1 and CDR2: SGHNT, YYREEE (reference sequence). The CDR3 is made up of 13 amino acids. Trimming took off 10 bases at V and 9 bases at J, with 20 bases between the two ends. In DNA form, the CDR3 reads TGTGCCGGGGGGAGTGGTCCTAATTTTGAGCAGTTCTTC. Amino acid sequence: CAGGSGPNFEQFF.